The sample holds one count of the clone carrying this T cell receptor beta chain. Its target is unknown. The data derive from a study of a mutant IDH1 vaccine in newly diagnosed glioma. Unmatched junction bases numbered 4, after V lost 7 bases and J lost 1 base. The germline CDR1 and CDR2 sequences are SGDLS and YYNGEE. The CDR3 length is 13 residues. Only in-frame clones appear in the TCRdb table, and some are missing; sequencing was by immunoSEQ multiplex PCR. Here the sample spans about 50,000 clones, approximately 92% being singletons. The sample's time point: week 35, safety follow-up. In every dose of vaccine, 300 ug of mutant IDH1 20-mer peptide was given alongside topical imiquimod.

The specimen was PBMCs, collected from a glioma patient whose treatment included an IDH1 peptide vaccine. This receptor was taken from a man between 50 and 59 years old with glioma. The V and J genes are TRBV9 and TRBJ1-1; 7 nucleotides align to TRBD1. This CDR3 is CASGTAKNTEAFF. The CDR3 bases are TGTGCCAGCGGGACAGCGAAGAACACTGAAGCTTTCTTT.